This T cell receptor beta chain was observed in a study of a mutant IDH1 vaccine in newly diagnosed glioma. This CDR3 is 15 amino acids long. Losses at the gene ends were 2 bases for V and 3 bases for J; bases not matched to a gene: 6. Germline lookup yields CDR1 PRHDT and CDR2 FYEKMQ (reference sequence). Specified time point: week 5, during vaccination. Every vaccination contained 300 ug of the mutant IDH1 20-mer peptide and was paired with topical imiquimod. Details on this clone: Its target is not known.

The method was immunoSEQ multiplex PCR; TCRdb's version includes in-frame clones alone and lacks a portion of them. The data show roughly 39,000 clones, roughly 74% seen once. The chain couples TRBV13 to TRBJ2-5; the match to TRBD1 covers 7 bases. The sequence was collected from a man aged 35-49 years with glioma. Sample: PBMCs, taken from a glioma patient whose treatment included an IDH1 peptide vaccine. CDR3 in DNA: TGTGCCAGCAGCTTATCTGGTCAGGGGGAAGAGACCCAGTACTTC. Translated, it gives CASSLSGQGEETQYF.